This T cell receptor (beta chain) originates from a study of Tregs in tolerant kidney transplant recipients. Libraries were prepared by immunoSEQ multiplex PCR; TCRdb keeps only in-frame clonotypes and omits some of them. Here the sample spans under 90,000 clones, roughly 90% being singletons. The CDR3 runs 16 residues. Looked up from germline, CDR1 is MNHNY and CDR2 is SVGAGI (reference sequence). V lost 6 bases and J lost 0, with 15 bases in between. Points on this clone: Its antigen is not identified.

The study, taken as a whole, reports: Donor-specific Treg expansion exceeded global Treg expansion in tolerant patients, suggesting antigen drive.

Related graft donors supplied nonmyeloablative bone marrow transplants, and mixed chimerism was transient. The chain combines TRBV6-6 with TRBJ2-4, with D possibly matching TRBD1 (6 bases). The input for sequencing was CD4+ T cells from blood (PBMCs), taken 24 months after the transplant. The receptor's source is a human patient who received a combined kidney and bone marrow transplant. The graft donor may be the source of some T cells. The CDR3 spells CASSTGQNLAKNIQYF. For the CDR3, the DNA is TGTGCCAGCAGCACCGGACAGAACCTAGCCAAAAACATTCAGTACTTC.